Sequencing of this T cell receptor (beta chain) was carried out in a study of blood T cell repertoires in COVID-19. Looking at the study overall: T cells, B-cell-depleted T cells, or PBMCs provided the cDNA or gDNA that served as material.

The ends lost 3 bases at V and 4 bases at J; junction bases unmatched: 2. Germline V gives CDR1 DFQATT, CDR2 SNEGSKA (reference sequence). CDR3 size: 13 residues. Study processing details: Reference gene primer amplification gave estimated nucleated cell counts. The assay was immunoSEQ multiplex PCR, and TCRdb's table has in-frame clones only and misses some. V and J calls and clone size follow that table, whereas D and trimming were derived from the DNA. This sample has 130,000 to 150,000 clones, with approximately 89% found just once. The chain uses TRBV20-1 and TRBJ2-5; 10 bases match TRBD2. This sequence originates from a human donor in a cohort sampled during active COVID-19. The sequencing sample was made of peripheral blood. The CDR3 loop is CSASWTSGETQYF. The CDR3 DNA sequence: TGCAGTGCTAGTTGGACTAGCGGAGAGACCCAGTACTTC.